This TCR beta chain was recovered during a study of chemoradiotherapy in HPV16-positive cancers. The CDR3 loop spans 13 amino acids. With 5 bases removed from V and 4 bases from J, the gap between germline ends came to 12 bases. Germline-derived CDR1 and CDR2 are MNHNY and SVGAGI (reference sequence). Assay: immunoSEQ multiplex PCR; the TCRdb copy retains only in-frame clones and omits some. Of about 5,500 clones in the sample, just under 80% were seen once. Repeated repertoire sampling spanned the course of chemoradiotherapy. This chain connects TRBV6-6 to TRBJ2-7, with a possible D match to TRBD1 (5 bases). Sample collection was performed from a patient who underwent chemoradiotherapy. The sequence derives from a human donor with HPV-associated anogenital cancer. The CDR3 reads CASSPDRPYEQYF. For the CDR3, the DNA is TGTGCCAGCAGTCCAGACAGACCGTACGAGCAGTACTTC.